The 14 T cell receptor beta chains listed next were all sequenced from one sample in a study of tumor-infiltrating lymphocytes in localized non-small cell lung cancer. The assay was immunoSEQ multiplex PCR, and TCRdb's table has in-frame clones only and misses some. The sample records some 30,000 clones, 80% to 90% being singletons. Sequenced sample: lung tumor tissue. The receptors originated from a human donor with non-small cell lung cancer.

V is TRBV7-2 and J is TRBJ2-5, with 10 bases fitting TRBD1. The length of the CDR3 is 14 residues. Germline CDR1 reads SGHTA; CDR2 reads FQGNSA. V shed 6 bases and J 5 bases; nucleotides not matched to a gene: 6. CDR3 region: CASRGQGGTETQYF. CDR3 sequence (DNA): TGTGCCAGCAGAGGACAGGGGGGTACTGAGACCCAGTACTTC.

The gene calls are TRBV29-1 and TRBJ1-5; 9 nucleotides align to TRBD1. Germline CDR1 reads SQVTM; CDR2 reads ANQGSEA. The trim removed 7 bases at V and 4 bases at J, leaving 5 bases unmatched. The CDR3 loop spans 13 amino acids. The CDR3 DNA sequence: TGCAGCGCCGGGACAGGGAGTAATCAGCCCCAGCATTTT. It codes for CSAGTGSNQPQHF.

The chain carries TRBV6-5 and TRBJ2-1, with 7 positions matching TRBD2. V dropped 5 bases and J dropped 7; count of bases not matched to a gene: 8. Germline V CDR1 and CDR2: MNHEY, SVGAGI. This CDR3 spans 14 amino acids. CDR3 in amino acids: CASSDGRGLNEQFF. The CDR3, as DNA: TGTGCCAGCAGTGATGGGCGGGGGTTGAATGAGCAGTTCTTC.

This chain connects TRBV10-3 to TRBJ2-3, with D uncertain. V was shortened by 10 bases and J by 6 bases, with 11 bases between the two germline ends. Germline loops: CDR1 ENHRY, CDR2 SYGVKD. The CDR3 totals 11 residues. In nucleotides, the CDR3 is TGTGCCACCAGATTGGGGGATACGCAGTATTTT. Translated, it gives CATRLGDTQYF.

The J gene is TRBJ1-1, the V gene TRBV2; the D is unclear. Looked up from germline, CDR1 is SNHLY and CDR2 is FYNNEI. The ends were cut back, 6 bases at V and 3 bases at J, with 17 bases in the middle. The CDR3 spans 15 residues. The CDR3 DNA reads TGTGCCAGCAGCCAATCCCTACCTGGTGACACTGAAGCTTTCTTT. Translation gives CASSQSLPGDTEAFF.

This chain uses TRBV2 with TRBJ2-3; perhaps TRBD1 as D (6 bases). Germline-derived CDR1 and CDR2 are SNHLY and FYNNEI. V dropped 1 base and J dropped 0 bases, with 14 bases sitting between them. The CDR3 length is 17 residues. CDR3 amino acids: CASSEGPAGDSTDTQYF. CDR3 bases: TGTGCCAGCAGTGAAGGTCCCGCAGGGGACAGCACAGATACGCAGTATTTT.

This chain connects TRBV7-2 to TRBJ1-1; a weak D match, TRBD1 (6 bases). This CDR3 has 13 amino acids. V was trimmed by 10 bases and J by 1 base, leaving 13 bases between them. Germline V CDR1 and CDR2: SGHTA, FQGNSA. CDR3 sequence: CAMRRTANTEAFF. CDR3 sequence (DNA): TGTGCCATGCGCCGGACAGCGAACACTGAAGCTTTCTTT.

The rearrangement uses TRBV10-3 and TRBJ2-5; 11 nucleotides agree with TRBD2. The CDR3 is 13 residues long. Germline-derived CDR1 and CDR2 are ENHRY and SYGVKD. V dropped 10 bases and J dropped 5; count of bases not matched to a gene: 6. The CDR3 sequence: CASSGGALETQYF. The CDR3, as DNA: TGTGCCAGTAGCGGGGGGGCCTTGGAGACCCAGTACTTC.

The chain employs TRBV30 and TRBJ2-7; no clear D gene. V was shortened by 0 bases and J by 0 bases, with 12 bases between the two germline ends. CDR3 length equals 15 residues. Germline lookup yields CDR1 GTSNPN and CDR2 SVGIG (reference sequence). The DNA of the CDR3 is TGTGCCTGGAGTGTAAGGTGGCTCGGCTCCTACGAGCAGTACTTC. This gives the protein CAWSVRWLGSYEQYF. The whole variable domain, filled in from reference TRBV30 and TRBJ2-7, reads SQTIHQWPATLVQPVGSPLSLECTVEGTSNPNLYWYRQAAGRGLQLLFYSVGIGQISSEVPQNLSASRPQDRQFILSSKKLLLSDSGFYLCAWSVRWLGSYEQYFGPGTRLTVT.

This clone was observed once. The genes are TRBV10-3 and TRBJ2-5; D is undetermined. CDR1 and CDR2 (germline): ENHRY, SYGVKD. This CDR3 comprises 14 residues. Trimming left V 8 bases short and J 5 bases short, with 18 bases between. The CDR3 nucleotides read TGTGCCATCCGACCCAATCTCGCTCAGGAGACCCAGTACTTC. It specifies CAIRPNLAQETQYF.

V is TRBV6-6 and J is TRBJ1-2; a weak D match, TRBD1 (5 bases). The germline V gene has CDR1 MNHNY and CDR2 SVGAGI (reference sequence). The length of the CDR3 is 15 residues. Trimming removed 10 bases at V and 6 bases at J, with 24 bases between. This CDR3 reads CATSPYNPSRDGYTF. In DNA form, the CDR3 reads TGTGCCACCAGCCCGTACAATCCCAGCAGGGATGGCTACACCTTC.

The rearrangement links TRBV7-2 to TRBJ2-3; 13 bases line up with TRBD2. The CDR3 covers 15 residues. CDR1 and CDR2 from the germline V gene are SGHTA and FQGNSA. Trimming at V came to 6 bases and at J to 3 bases, leaving 3 bases not matched to a gene. CDR3 in DNA: TGTGCCAGCAGTTGGACTAGCGGGGGAACAGATACGCAGTATTTT. Its translation is CASSWTSGGTDTQYF.

The rearrangement links TRBV5-4 to TRBJ2-1; D ambiguous. Germline V lookup: CDR1 SGHNT, CDR2 YYREEE (reference sequence). The V and J ends lost 4 bases and 6 bases respectively, with 11 bases between them. The CDR3 runs to 13 residues. CDR3 protein: CASSLGWANEQFF. CDR3 in DNA: TGTGCCAGCAGCCTGGGCTGGGCCAATGAGCAGTTCTTC.

This clone was seen just once. The CDR3 spells CASSLGSEISGNTIYF. CDR3 bases: TGTGCCAGCAGCTTGGGGTCAGAGATCTCTGGAAACACCATATATTTT. The V gene is TRBV5-4, the J gene TRBJ1-3; no clear D. V lost 0 bases and J lost 0, with 10 bases in between. The V gene's germline CDR1 is SGHNT and CDR2 YYREEE (reference sequence). CDR3 length equals 16 residues.